This TCR beta chain was captured by sequencing in a study of T cell repertoires in cytomegalovirus infection. Study-level background: Through public TCR beta signatures, both CMV infection and matching HLA type were indicated.

TCRdb recomputed calls from the reads with MiXCR, one row per CDR3 protein. The sample lists 95,000 to 120,000 distinct CDR3 sequences, 30% occurring once. The CDR3 totals 14 residues. Germline assignment: CDR1 SEHNR and CDR2 FQNEAQ (reference sequence). V lost 3 bases, J lost 1 base, and 9 bases lay in between. As for this clonotype: Its target is unknown.

Study-level points and caveats: CMV-specific TCR beta clonotypes restricted by HLA-C dominated the ex vivo response. The study identified carriers of CMV plus the relevant HLA from cumulative public TCR beta family frequency.

The chain joins TRBV7-9 to TRBJ1-1, with D uncertain. The receptor was isolated from a human donor in good health (CMV status not recorded). Some clones in this sample may be carry-over from other donors' samples. The sequencing used CD8+ T cells from cultured PBMCs, collected from culture after CMV antigen stimulation. The CDR3 DNA reads as TGTGCCAGCAGCTTCGTCTCAACGAACACTGAAGCTTTCTTT. Amino acids: CASSFVSTNTEAFF.